The 32 T cell receptor beta chains reported below all come from one sample, sequenced in a study of blood T cell repertoires in COVID-19. The method was immunoSEQ multiplex PCR; TCRdb's version includes in-frame clones alone and lacks a portion of them. The sample yields fewer than 200,000 clones, 84% seen once. Sequencing was performed on peripheral blood. All receptors come from a man aged 35 to 55 who had recovered from COVID-19.

This rearrangement joins TRBV7-9 to TRBJ2-3, with TRBD2 matching 9 bases. Per the germline V gene, CDR1 is SEHNR and CDR2 is FQNEAQ (reference sequence). The CDR3 totals 15 residues. V dropped 3 bases and J dropped 0; count of bases not matched to a gene: 1. The CDR3 coding sequence is TGTGCCAGCAGCTTTACTAGCGGGAGCACAGATACGCAGTATTTT. Amino acid sequence: CASSFTSGSTDTQYF.

V and J are TRBV2 and TRBJ1-4; D uncertain. The CDR3 totals 14 residues. Trimming took off 3 bases at V and 4 bases at J, with 9 bases between the two ends. Germline values: CDR1 SNHLY, CDR2 FYNNEI. CDR3 coding DNA: TGTGCCAGCAGTGACAGGCCCTTTAATGAAAAACTGTTTTTT. It encodes CASSDRPFNEKLFF. Variable domain in full (rest from reference TRBV2 and TRBJ1-4): EPEVTQTPSHQVTQMGQEVILRCVPISNHLYFYWYRQILGQKVEFLVSFYNNEISEKSEIFDDQFSVERPDGSNFTLKIRSTKLEDSAMYFCASSDRPFNEKLFFGSGTQLSVL.

The rearrangement links TRBV9 to TRBJ1-3; D not resolved. The V end was cut by 4 bases, the J end by 0 bases, with 8 bases between. The CDR3 is made up of 14 amino acids. Germline V gene data show CDR1 as SGDLS and CDR2 as YYNGEE. The CDR3 sequence is CASSRAYSGNTIYF. The CDR3 region has the DNA TGTGCCAGCAGCCGAGCTTACTCTGGAAACACCATATATTTT.

The chain employs TRBV7-3 and TRBJ2-1; weak D call: TRBD2 (5 bases). The CDR3 consists of 13 residues. V was shortened by 3 bases and J by 7 bases, with 10 bases between the two germline ends. Germline V gene lookup returns CDR1 SGHTA and CDR2 FQGTGA. DNA for the CDR3: TGTGCCAGCAGCTTGGCTCGAGGGAATGAGCAGTTCTTC. Translated: CASSLARGNEQFF.

The rearrangement uses TRBV9 and TRBJ1-1; D perhaps matches TRBD1 (5 bases). V was cut by 0 bases and J by 2 bases, with 14 bases left in between. This CDR3 spans 16 amino acids. Germline V gives CDR1 SGDLS, CDR2 YYNGEE. The CDR3 DNA sequence: TGTGCCAGCAGCGTAGTAGTGGGGGGGACTAACACTGAAGCTTTCTTT. It translates to CASSVVVGGTNTEAFF.

The rearrangement joins TRBV11-3 to TRBJ2-5; D is ambiguous. CDR3 length equals 12 residues. Between the trimmed V and J ends, which lost 1 base and 3 bases, there was a span of 3 bases. The germline gives CDR1 SGHNT, CDR2 YENEEA. The CDR3 sequence: CASSLAEETQYF. As DNA, the CDR3 is TGTGCCAGCAGCTTAGCGGAAGAGACCCAGTACTTC. The complete variable domain, with remaining parts taken from reference TRBV11-3 and TRBJ2-5, reads EAGVVQSPRYKIIEKKQPVAFWCNPISGHNTLYWYLQNLGQGPELLIRYENEEAVDDSQLPKDRFSAERLKGVDSTLKIQPAELGDSAVYLCASSLAEETQYFGPGTRLLVL.

The chain employs TRBV19 and TRBJ1-2, with no clear D. Germline CDR1 and CDR2: LNHDA and SQIVND (reference sequence). The V and J ends lost 8 bases and 4 bases respectively, with 20 bases between them. This CDR3 is built from 15 residues. The DNA of the CDR3 is TGTGCCAGTCGCGAGACCGCGGGAGGCCGCTATGGCTACACCTTC. Encoded protein: CASRETAGGRYGYTF.

This clone was found a few times. The chain couples TRBV9 to TRBJ2-5; 10 nucleotides agree with TRBD2. The trim removed 3 bases at V and 5 bases at J, leaving 4 bases unmatched. The CDR3 has 14 amino acids. The germline V gene encodes CDR1 SGDLS and CDR2 YYNGEE. The CDR3 loop reads CASSELAGVETQYF. The DNA of the CDR3 is TGTGCCAGCAGCGAGCTAGCGGGGGTTGAGACCCAGTACTTC.

J is TRBJ1-1 and V is TRBV7-2, with a tentative D call TRBD1 (6 bases). V dropped 5 bases and J dropped 10 bases, with 20 bases sitting between them. Germline CDR1 and CDR2: SGHTA and FQGNSA. The CDR3 has 14 amino acids. CDR3 in amino acids: CASSPGTTIEGAFF. Here the CDR3 DNA reads TGTGCCAGCAGCCCCGGGACAACTATCGAAGGAGCTTTCTTT.

In the case of this clone: The junction and the germline gene differ at one end; a read error may be behind it. This chain uses TRBV19 with TRBJ2-3; 9 bases are shared with TRBD2. Germline CDR1 and CDR2: LNHDA and SQIVND (reference sequence). The CDR3 is 14 amino acids. The CDR3: CASSTGTSRDTQYF. CDR3 sequence (DNA): TGTGCCAGTAGTACCGGGACTAGCAGAGATACGCAGTATTTT.

V is TRBV7-2 and J is TRBJ1-3; D is uncertain. V lost 4 bases, J lost 2 bases, and 12 bases lay in between. Germline CDR1 reads SGHTA; CDR2 reads FQGNSA. The CDR3 sequence is 15 residues long. The CDR3 loop is CASSSYLGAGNTIYF. The CDR3 nucleotides read TGTGCCAGCAGCTCCTACCTCGGGGCTGGAAACACCATATATTTT.

This clone was picked up one time. The chain carries TRBV19 and TRBJ2-5, with D uncertain. The germline V gene has CDR1 LNHDA and CDR2 SQIVND (reference sequence). V dropped 1 base and J dropped 2 bases, with 5 bases sitting between them. The CDR3 spans 13 residues. CDR3 loop: CASSIVSQETQYF. CDR3 sequence (DNA): TGTGCCAGTAGTATAGTCAGTCAAGAGACCCAGTACTTC.

This clone was seen a handful of times. The V call is TRBV4-2, the J call TRBJ1-2; D remains unclear. Trimming took off 0 bases at V and 5 bases at J, with 7 bases between the two ends. This CDR3 contains 13 residues. Germline V CDR1 and CDR2: LGHNA, YNFKEQ. The CDR3 spells CASSQDLRYGYTF. In DNA, the CDR3 is TGTGCCAGCAGCCAAGATCTTCGGTATGGCTACACCTTC.

The chain links TRBV5-5 to TRBJ2-7, with TRBD2 matching 10 bases. Germline V gene lookup returns CDR1 SGHKS and CDR2 YYEKEE (reference sequence). CDR3 length: 16 residues. The J segment lost 0 bases and the V segment lost 4 bases, leaving 7 bases of the junction unmatched. CDR3: CASSAGLALSSYEQYF. CDR3 coding DNA: TGTGCCAGCAGCGCGGGACTAGCGTTGAGCTCCTACGAGCAGTACTTC.

V usage is TRBV19 and J usage is TRBJ2-7; 10 nucleotides align to TRBD1. The junction had 7 bases not matched to a gene; V was cut back by 5 bases and J by 6 bases. The CDR3 has 14 amino acids. Germline V gene sequence: CDR1 LNHDA, CDR2 SQIVND (reference sequence). DNA for the CDR3: TGTGCCAGTAGTCCCCCGGGACAGGGGCGCGAGCAGTACTTC. Encoded protein: CASSPPGQGREQYF. Full variable domain (remainder filled in from reference TRBV19 and TRBJ2-7): DGGITQSPKYLFRKEGQNVTLSCEQNLNHDAMYWYRQDPGQGLRLIYYSQIVNDFQKGDIAEGYSVSREKKESFPLTVTSAQKNPTAFYLCASSPPGQGREQYFGPGTRLTVT.

The chain joins TRBV19 to TRBJ2-7; 8 bases line up with TRBD2. Germline V lookup: CDR1 LNHDA, CDR2 SQIVND (reference sequence). The CDR3 has 14 amino acids. V lost 4 bases and J lost 4; bases outside the gene matches: 6. The CDR3 region is CASSKGAGVYEQYF. The CDR3, as DNA: TGTGCCAGTAGTAAGGGAGCGGGAGTTTACGAGCAGTACTTC.

This sequence joins TRBV19 and TRBJ2-1; 11 nucleotides agree with TRBD2. Per germline, CDR1 LNHDA and CDR2 SQIVND (reference sequence). The CDR3 is 12 amino acids. V dropped 5 bases and J dropped 15; count of bases not matched to a gene: 6. Written as DNA, the CDR3 is TGTGCCAGTAGTTCGACTAGCGGGGTCGGGTTCTTC. Protein product: CASSSTSGVGFF.

V is TRBV4-2 and J is TRBJ1-6; 12 nucleotides agree with TRBD1. In germline, CDR1 is LGHNA, CDR2 YNFKEQ. The CDR3 runs 16 residues. Losses at the gene ends were 0 bases for V and 7 bases for J; bases not matched to a gene: 1. CDR3 bases: TGTGCCAGCAGCCAAGAAGGGACAGGGGGCAATTCACCCCTCCACTTT. Encoded protein: CASSQEGTGGNSPLHF.

The chain uses TRBV24-1 and TRBJ1-2, with D maybe TRBD1 (6 bases). Germline CDR1 reads KGHDR; CDR2 reads SFDVKD. This CDR3 spans 12 amino acids. V gave up 3 bases and J gave up 7 bases, with 8 bases separating them. DNA for the CDR3: TGTGCCACCAGTGATCCAGGGGTTGGCTACACCTTC. Amino acids: CATSDPGVGYTF.

In its sample, this clone was seen once. V and J are TRBV11-2 and TRBJ1-2; TRBD1 is a possible D gene (5 bases). Germline assignment: CDR1 SGHAT and CDR2 FQNNGV. The CDR3 runs 11 residues. V was shortened by 4 bases and J by 8 bases, with 8 bases between the two germline ends. The CDR3 nucleotides read TGTGCCAGCAGCTCCGGGGGGGGCTACACCTTC. This sequence encodes CASSSGGGYTF.

The V call is TRBV6-2 or TRBV6-3, the J call TRBJ2-5, with D possibly being TRBD1 (5 bases). Trimming took 5 bases from V and 3 from J, leaving 13 bases between them. Germline CDR1 reads MNHEY; CDR2 reads SVGEGT. The CDR3 has 14 residues. The chain's CDR3 is CASSHRQPEETQYF. In nucleotides, the CDR3 is TGTGCCAGCAGTCATCGACAGCCTGAAGAGACCCAGTACTTC.

This chain uses TRBV6-5 with TRBJ2-7, with 8 bases identical to TRBD1. V dropped 6 bases and J dropped 4; count of bases not matched to a gene: 5. This CDR3 has 13 residues. Germline V CDR1 and CDR2: MNHEY, SVGAGI. CDR3 sequence reads: CASRTQGGYEQYF. CDR3 DNA: TGTGCCAGCAGGACACAGGGGGGATACGAGCAGTACTTC.

This clone has more than one count but fewer than ten. The chain joins TRBV7-9 to TRBJ1-1; 9 bases line up with TRBD1. CDR3 length equals 16 residues. V was pared by 4 bases and J by 6 bases, with 12 bases of the junction left unmatched. CDR1 is SEHNR, CDR2 FQNEAQ, per germline (reference sequence). This CDR3 reads CASSSPGTGTNPEAFF. CDR3 in DNA: TGTGCCAGCAGCTCTCCCGGGACAGGGACCAACCCTGAAGCTTTCTTT.

This clone was recorded only once. The chain has TRBV12-5 and TRBJ2-5, with 8 bases fitting TRBD2. The CDR3 runs to 17 residues. CDR1 and CDR2 from the germline V gene are LGHNT and FRNRAP. V was clipped by 0 bases and J by 5 bases; unmatched bases: 11. Here the CDR3 reads CASGLVHGGGSEETQYF. The CDR3 DNA is TGTGCTAGTGGTTTGGTACATGGCGGGGGGAGTGAGGAGACCCAGTACTTC. The whole variable domain, remainder taken from reference TRBV12-5 and TRBJ2-5, is DARVTQTPRHKVTEMGQEVTMRCQPILGHNTVFWYRQTMMQGLELLAYFRNRAPLDDSGMPKDRFSAEMPDATLATLKIQPSEPRDSAVYFCASGLVHGGGSEETQYFGPGTRLLVL.

The chain carries TRBV2 and TRBJ2-1, with D possibly TRBD1 on 5 matching bases. CDR1 SNHLY and CDR2 FYNNEI come from the germline V gene. Trimming cost V 6 bases and J 8 bases, with 14 bases left between them. This CDR3 spans 13 amino acids. In nucleotides, the CDR3 is TGTGCCAGCAGCCGACAGCCTAGGGATGAGCAGTTCTTC. Amino acid sequence: CASSRQPRDEQFF.

The chain employs TRBV7-2 and TRBJ2-2; a weak D match, TRBD2 (6 bases). The germline V and J ends were trimmed by 1 base and 3 bases, with 9 bases remaining between them. The CDR3 totals 15 residues. Germline CDR1 is SGHTA and CDR2 is FQGNSA. The CDR3 reads CASSLELADTGELFF. As DNA, the CDR3 is TGTGCCAGCAGCTTAGAACTAGCCGACACCGGGGAGCTGTTTTTT. The full variable domain, in which reference TRBV7-2 and TRBJ2-2 provide the parts outside the CDR3, is GAGVSQSPSNKVTEKGKDVELRCDPISGHTALYWYRQSLGQGLEFLIYFQGNSAPDKSGLPSDRFSAERTGGSVSTLTIQRTQQEDSAVYLCASSLELADTGELFFGEGSRLTVL.

The chain couples TRBV7-2 to TRBJ1-1; a possible D gene is TRBD1 (5 bases). The V end lost 4 bases, the J end lost 4 bases, and 10 bases lay between the germline ends. CDR1 SGHTA and CDR2 FQGNSA come from the germline V gene. This CDR3 spans 13 amino acids. CDR3 sequence: CASSSQGLTEAFF. The CDR3 DNA reads TGTGCCAGCAGCTCCCAGGGCCTCACTGAAGCTTTCTTT. Based on the CDR3 plus reference TRBV7-2 and TRBJ1-1, the full variable domain is GAGVSQSPSNKVTEKGKDVELRCDPISGHTALYWYRQSLGQGLEFLIYFQGNSAPDKSGLPSDRFSAERTGGSVSTLTIQRTQQEDSAVYLCASSSQGLTEAFFGQGTRLTVV.

This chain uses TRBV30 with TRBJ2-2; 10 bases agree with TRBD1. The CDR3 is 17 amino acids. Germline lookup yields CDR1 GTSNPN and CDR2 SVGIG (reference sequence). J was trimmed by 5 bases and V by 5 bases; bases with no gene match: 14. CDR3 loop: CAWLYNRDRGTTGELFF. Written as DNA, the CDR3 is TGTGCCTGGCTTTACAACCGGGACAGGGGAACTACCGGGGAGCTGTTTTTT.

The V gene is TRBV7-6, the J gene TRBJ1-5; TRBD1 might be the D (6 bases). V dropped 5 bases and J dropped 2 bases, with 16 bases sitting between them. CDR1 and CDR2 (germline): SGHVS, FNYEAQ. The CDR3 runs 16 residues. The CDR3 is CASSPSIGGGNQPQHF. CDR3 in DNA: TGTGCCAGCAGCCCCTCTATTGGGGGCGGCAATCAGCCCCAGCATTTT. Full variable domain (outside the CDR3, taken from reference TRBV7-6 and TRBJ1-5): GAGVSQSPRYKVTKRGQDVALRCDPISGHVSLYWYRQALGQGPEFLTYFNYEAQQDKSGLPNDRFSAERPEGSISTLTIQRTEQRDSAMYRCASSPSIGGGNQPQHFGDGTRLSIL.

CDR3 region: CASSPDYANTGELFF. In nucleotides, the CDR3 is TGTGCCAGCAGCCCGGACTACGCGAACACCGGGGAGCTGTTTTTT. The V and J genes are TRBV9 and TRBJ2-2; possible D gene TRBD2, 6 bases. Germline CDR1 and CDR2: SGDLS and YYNGEE. Trimming took 4 bases from V and 0 from J, leaving 10 bases between them. The CDR3 runs to 15 residues.

This chain links TRBV29-1 with TRBJ2-5, with 10 nucleotides matching TRBD2. The ends lost 4 bases at V and 4 bases at J; junction bases unmatched: 9. This CDR3 has 15 amino acids. Germline V gene data show CDR1 as SQVTM and CDR2 as ANQGSEA. For the CDR3, the DNA is TGCAGCGTTGTTATTACTAGCGGGAATAGAGAGACCCAGTACTTC. Translation: CSVVITSGNRETQYF.

The gene calls are TRBV10-3 and TRBJ2-1, with D hard to call. The CDR3 loop spans 11 amino acids. Germline V gene lookup returns CDR1 ENHRY and CDR2 SYGVKD. The V gene lost 4 bases and the J gene lost 9 bases, with 7 bases spanning the gap. DNA of the CDR3: TGTGCCATCAGTGTGAGGCGTGAGCAGTTCTTC. Translating gives CAISVRREQFF.